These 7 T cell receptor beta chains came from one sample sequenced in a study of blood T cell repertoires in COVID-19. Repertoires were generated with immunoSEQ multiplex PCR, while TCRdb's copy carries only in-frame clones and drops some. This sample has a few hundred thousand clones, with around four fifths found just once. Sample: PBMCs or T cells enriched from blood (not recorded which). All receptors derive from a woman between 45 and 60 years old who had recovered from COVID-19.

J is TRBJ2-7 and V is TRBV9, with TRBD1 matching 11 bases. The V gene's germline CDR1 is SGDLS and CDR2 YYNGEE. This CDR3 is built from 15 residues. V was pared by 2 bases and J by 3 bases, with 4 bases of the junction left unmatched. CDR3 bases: TGTGCCAGCAGCGTTACCGGGACAGGGGGCTACGAGCAGTACTTC. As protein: CASSVTGTGGYEQYF.

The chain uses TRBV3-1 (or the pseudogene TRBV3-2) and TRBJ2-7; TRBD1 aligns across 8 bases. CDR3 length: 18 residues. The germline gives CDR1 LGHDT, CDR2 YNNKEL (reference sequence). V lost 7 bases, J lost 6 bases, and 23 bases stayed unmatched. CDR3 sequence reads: CASIGGDRYNVRSGEQYF. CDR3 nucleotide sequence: TGTGCCAGCATCGGCGGGGACAGGTATAATGTTAGGAGCGGCGAGCAGTACTTC.

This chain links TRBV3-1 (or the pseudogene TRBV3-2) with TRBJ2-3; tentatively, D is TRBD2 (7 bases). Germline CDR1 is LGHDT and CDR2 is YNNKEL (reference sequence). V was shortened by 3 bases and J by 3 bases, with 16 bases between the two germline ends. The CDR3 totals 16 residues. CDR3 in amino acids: CASSHLGGALTDTQYF. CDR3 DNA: TGTGCCAGCAGCCATCTAGGGGGGGCGCTTACAGATACGCAGTATTTT.

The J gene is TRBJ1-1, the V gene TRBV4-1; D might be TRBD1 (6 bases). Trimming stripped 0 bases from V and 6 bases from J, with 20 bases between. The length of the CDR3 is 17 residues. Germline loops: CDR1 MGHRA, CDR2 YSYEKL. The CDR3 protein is CASSQEGIQGFLSEAFF. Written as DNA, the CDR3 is TGCGCCAGCAGCCAAGAGGGGATACAGGGTTTTTTATCTGAAGCTTTCTTT.

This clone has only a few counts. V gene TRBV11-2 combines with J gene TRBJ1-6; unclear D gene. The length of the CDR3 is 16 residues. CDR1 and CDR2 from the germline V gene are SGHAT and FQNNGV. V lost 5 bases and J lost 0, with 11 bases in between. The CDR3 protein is CASSPTRSSYNSPLHF. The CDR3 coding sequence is TGTGCCAGCAGCCCGACGAGGAGCTCCTATAATTCACCCCTCCACTTT.

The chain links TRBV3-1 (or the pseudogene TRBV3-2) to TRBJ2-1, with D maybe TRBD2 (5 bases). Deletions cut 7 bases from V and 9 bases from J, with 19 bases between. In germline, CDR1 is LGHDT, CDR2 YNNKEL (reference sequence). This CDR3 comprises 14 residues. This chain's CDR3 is CASKAGGLRPEQFF. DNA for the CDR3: TGTGCCAGCAAGGCAGGCGGGCTACGTCCTGAGCAGTTCTTC.

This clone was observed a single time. The chain's CDR3 is CASSRGGIDLNTEAFF. CDR3 sequence (DNA): TGTGCCAGCAGCCGAGGAGGCATCGACTTGAACACTGAAGCTTTCTTT. The J gene is TRBJ1-1, the V gene TRBV7-8; D gene uncertain. The V gene lost 5 bases and the J gene lost 0 bases, with 16 bases spanning the gap. The CDR3 covers 16 residues. The V gene's germline CDR1 is SGHVS and CDR2 FQNEAQ. The entire variable domain, with the rest obtained from reference TRBV7-8 and TRBJ1-1, is as follows: GAGVSQSPRYKVAKRGQDVALRCDPISGHVSLFWYQQALGQGPEFLTYFQNEAQLDKSGLPSDRFFAERPEGSVSTLKIQRTQQEDSAVYLCASSRGGIDLNTEAFFGQGTRLTVV.